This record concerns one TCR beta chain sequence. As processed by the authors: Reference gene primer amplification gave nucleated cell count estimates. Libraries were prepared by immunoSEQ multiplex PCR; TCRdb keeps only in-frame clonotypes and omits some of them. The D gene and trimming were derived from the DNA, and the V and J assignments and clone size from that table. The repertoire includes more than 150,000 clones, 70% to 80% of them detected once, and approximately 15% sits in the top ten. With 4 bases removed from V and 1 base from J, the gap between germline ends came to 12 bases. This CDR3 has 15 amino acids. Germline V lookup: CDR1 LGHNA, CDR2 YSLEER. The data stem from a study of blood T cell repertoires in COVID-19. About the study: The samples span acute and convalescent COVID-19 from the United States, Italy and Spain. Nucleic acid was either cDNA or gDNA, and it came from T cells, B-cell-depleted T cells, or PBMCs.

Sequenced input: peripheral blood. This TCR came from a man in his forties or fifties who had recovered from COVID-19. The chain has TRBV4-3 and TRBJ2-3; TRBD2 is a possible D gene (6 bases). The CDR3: CASSLNPGGTDTQYF. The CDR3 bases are TGCGCCAGCAGCCTAAACCCGGGGGGCACAGATACGCAGTATTTT.